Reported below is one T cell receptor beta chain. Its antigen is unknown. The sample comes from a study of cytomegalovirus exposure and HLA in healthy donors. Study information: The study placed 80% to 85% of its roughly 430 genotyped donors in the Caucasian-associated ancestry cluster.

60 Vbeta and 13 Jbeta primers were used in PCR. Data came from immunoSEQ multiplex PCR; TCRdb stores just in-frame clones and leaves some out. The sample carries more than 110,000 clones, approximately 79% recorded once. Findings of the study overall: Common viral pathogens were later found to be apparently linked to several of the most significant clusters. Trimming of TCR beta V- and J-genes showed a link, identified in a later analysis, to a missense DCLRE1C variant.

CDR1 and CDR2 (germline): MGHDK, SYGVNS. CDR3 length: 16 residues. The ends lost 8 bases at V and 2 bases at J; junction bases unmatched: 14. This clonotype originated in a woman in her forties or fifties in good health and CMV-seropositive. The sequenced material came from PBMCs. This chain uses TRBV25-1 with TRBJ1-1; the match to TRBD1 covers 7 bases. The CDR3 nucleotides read TGTGCCAGCTCCTCCAATGCGGGACAGTACAACACTGAAGCTTTCTTT. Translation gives CASSSNAGQYNTEAFF.